This T cell receptor beta chain was recovered during a study of blood T cell repertoires in COVID-19. The length of the CDR3 is 15 residues. The V end was cut by 0 bases, the J end by 2 bases, with 8 bases between. The germline CDR1 and CDR2 sequences are LNHNV and YYDKDF (reference sequence). As handled by the study authors: Amplification of reference gene primers was used by the study to estimate nucleated cell counts. The assay was immunoSEQ multiplex PCR, and TCRdb's table has in-frame clones only and misses some. The DNA gave D and trimming, while V, J and clone size come from that table. Of more than 300,000 clones in the sample, nearly 90% were seen once.

Specimen: peripheral blood. The origin of this receptor is a woman aged 25 to 39 with COVID-19, enrolled during active disease. The V gene is TRBV15, the J gene TRBJ1-3, with unresolved D. CDR3 sequence: CATSRDVGAGNTIYF. For the CDR3, the DNA is TGTGCCACCAGCAGAGATGTCGGTGCTGGAAACACCATATATTTT. The full variable domain, with the rest looked up from reference TRBV15 and TRBJ1-3, is DAMVIQNPRYQVTQFGKPVTLSCSQTLNHNVMYWYQQKSSQAPKLLFHYYDKDFNNEADTPDNFQSRRPNTSFCFLDIRSPGLGDTAMYLCATSRDVGAGNTIYFGEGSWLTVV.